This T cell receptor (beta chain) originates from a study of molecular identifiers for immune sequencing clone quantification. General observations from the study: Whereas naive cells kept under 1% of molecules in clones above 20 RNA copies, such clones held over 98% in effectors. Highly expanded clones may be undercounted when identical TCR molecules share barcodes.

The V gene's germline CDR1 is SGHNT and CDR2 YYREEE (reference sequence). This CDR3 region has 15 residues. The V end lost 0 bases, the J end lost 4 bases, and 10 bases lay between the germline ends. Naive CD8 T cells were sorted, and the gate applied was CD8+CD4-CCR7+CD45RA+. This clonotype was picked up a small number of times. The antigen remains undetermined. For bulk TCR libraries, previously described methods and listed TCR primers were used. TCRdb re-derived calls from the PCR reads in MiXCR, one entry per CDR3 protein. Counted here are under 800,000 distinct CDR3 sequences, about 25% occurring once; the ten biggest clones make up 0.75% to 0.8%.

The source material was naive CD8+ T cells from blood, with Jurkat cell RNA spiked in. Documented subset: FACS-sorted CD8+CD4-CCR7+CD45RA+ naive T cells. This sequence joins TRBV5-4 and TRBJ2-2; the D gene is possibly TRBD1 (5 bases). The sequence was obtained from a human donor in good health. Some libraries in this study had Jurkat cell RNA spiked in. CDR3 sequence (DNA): TGTGCCAGCAGCTTGGACAAGGGGCTCACCGGGGAGCTGTTTTTT. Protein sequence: CASSLDKGLTGELFF.